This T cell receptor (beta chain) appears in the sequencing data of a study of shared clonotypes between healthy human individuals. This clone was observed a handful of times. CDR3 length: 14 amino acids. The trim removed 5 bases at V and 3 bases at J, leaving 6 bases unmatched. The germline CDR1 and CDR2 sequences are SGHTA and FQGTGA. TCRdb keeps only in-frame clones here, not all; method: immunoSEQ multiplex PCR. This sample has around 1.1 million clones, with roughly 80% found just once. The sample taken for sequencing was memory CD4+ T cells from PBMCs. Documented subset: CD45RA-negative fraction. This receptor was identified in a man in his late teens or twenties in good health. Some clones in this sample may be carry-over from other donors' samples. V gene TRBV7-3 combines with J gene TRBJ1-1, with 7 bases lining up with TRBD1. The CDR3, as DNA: TGTGCCAGCAGCCTTACAGGGGCGGACACTGAAGCTTTCTTT. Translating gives CASSLTGADTEAFF.